One and the same sample provided the 19 T cell receptor beta chains below, sequenced in a study of cytomegalovirus exposure and HLA in healthy donors. The PCR was carried out with 60 Vbeta primers and 13 Jbeta primers. Measured with immunoSEQ multiplex PCR; TCRdb has only the in-frame clones, and not every one. This repertoire shows roughly 120,000 clones, around 80% found once; its top ten account for approximately 0.93%. The sample taken for sequencing was PBMCs. The receptor source for this set is a human donor in good health.

In DNA form, the CDR3 reads TGTGCCACCGGTCTTACAACAGATACGCAGTATTTT. Encoded protein: CATGLTTDTQYF. The gene calls are TRBV15 and TRBJ2-3; D uncertain. The CDR3 is 12 residues long. The V end was cut by 8 bases, the J end by 3 bases, with 9 bases between. In germline, CDR1 is LNHNV, CDR2 YYDKDF (reference sequence).

V usage is TRBV28 and J usage is TRBJ1-5; 7 positions agree with TRBD1. V dropped 7 bases and J dropped 4; count of bases not matched to a gene: 10. Germline CDR1 MDHEN, CDR2 SYDVKM. The CDR3 is made up of 15 amino acids. DNA of the CDR3: TGTGCCAGCACCCAGAAGTCCAGGGGGAATCAGCCCCAGCATTTT. This sequence encodes CASTQKSRGNQPQHF.

This clone was observed a single time. The rearrangement uses TRBV7-9 and TRBJ2-7; 8 bases agree with TRBD1. Trimming at V came to 3 bases and at J to 4 bases, leaving 5 bases not matched to a gene. Germline values: CDR1 SEHNR, CDR2 FQNEAQ (reference sequence). CDR3 size: 14 residues. The CDR3 here is CASSLYNRGYEQYF. CDR3 coding DNA: TGTGCCAGCAGCTTGTATAACAGGGGGTACGAGCAGTACTTC.

Points on this clone: Other DNA sequences in this sample translate to the same CDR3. The chain uses TRBV18 and TRBJ2-5, with 7 bases aligning to TRBD2. In germline, CDR1 is KGHSH, CDR2 LQKENI. The CDR3 runs to 13 residues. Trimming at V came to 2 bases and at J to 4 bases, leaving 1 base not matched to a gene. CDR3 sequence: CASSPTGGETQYF. CDR3 bases: TGTGCCAGCTCACCAACGGGAGGAGAGACCCAGTACTTC.

The CDR3 DNA follows: TGTGCCAGCAGATCTCCGGGACAGGGGTTCTACAATGAGCAGTTCTTC. The encoded protein is CASRSPGQGFYNEQFF. The gene calls are TRBV27 and TRBJ2-1, with 10 bases fitting TRBD1. Looked up from germline, CDR1 is MNHEY and CDR2 is SMNVEV (reference sequence). With 6 bases clipped from V and 3 bases from J, the junction kept 8 bases outside the gene matches. The length of the CDR3 is 16 residues.

This sequence joins TRBV6-5 and TRBJ2-3; possible D gene TRBD2, 7 bases. The V gene's germline CDR1 is MNHEY and CDR2 SVGAGI. This CDR3 has 15 amino acids. Trimming stripped 7 bases from V and 5 bases from J, with 19 bases between. CDR3 sequence reads: CASTPGGAGGDTQYF. As DNA, the CDR3 is TGTGCCAGCACCCCGGGGGGCGCCGGGGGAGATACGCAGTATTTT.

The chain carries TRBV5-1 and TRBJ2-7; unclear D gene. CDR3 length equals 13 residues. V gave up 4 bases and J gave up 6 bases, with 14 bases separating them. CDR1 and CDR2 (germline): SGHRS, YFSETQ. The CDR3 DNA is TGCGCCAGCAGCCCCCTTCCTCTGCGCGAGCAGTACTTC. It yields the protein CASSPLPLREQYF.

This sequence joins TRBV2 and TRBJ1-4; a possible D gene is TRBD1 (5 bases). The germline V and J ends were trimmed by 6 bases and 0 bases, with 8 bases remaining between them. This CDR3 comprises 14 residues. Looked up from germline, CDR1 is SNHLY and CDR2 is FYNNEI. The CDR3 DNA is TGTGCCAGCAGACAGGCTGCAACTAATGAAAAACTGTTTTTT. Translated: CASRQAATNEKLFF. Looking up the rest from reference TRBV2 and TRBJ1-4 gives the full variable domain: EPEVTQTPSHQVTQMGQEVILRCVPISNHLYFYWYRQILGQKVEFLVSFYNNEISEKSEIFDDQFSVERPDGSNFTLKIRSTKLEDSAMYFCASRQAATNEKLFFGSGTQLSVL.

V gene TRBV29-1 combines with J gene TRBJ2-1; the D is unclear. V lost 2 bases to trimming and J lost 0 bases, with 23 bases between them. The CDR3 length is 19 residues. Germline V gives CDR1 SQVTM, CDR2 ANQGSEA. CDR3 in DNA: TGCAGCGTTGAAAGATTGGTTGGATACGTACAGAGCTCCTACAATGAGCAGTTCTTC. Translated: CSVERLVGYVQSSYNEQFF.

The J gene is TRBJ1-4, the V gene TRBV7-9; D unclear. The CDR3 sequence is 13 residues long. V was pared by 5 bases and J by 5 bases, with 9 bases between. The V gene's germline CDR1 is SEHNR and CDR2 FQNEAQ (reference sequence). CDR3 DNA sequence: TGTGCCAGCAGCCCCGCCGGGAATGAAAAACTGTTTTTT. Amino acid sequence: CASSPAGNEKLFF.

This rearrangement joins TRBV5-1 to TRBJ2-7; weak D call: TRBD2 (5 bases). The germline gives CDR1 SGHRS, CDR2 YFSETQ. Deletions cut 4 bases from V and 1 base from J, with 18 bases between. The CDR3 is 16 residues long. The CDR3 region has the DNA TGCGCCAGCAGCCTCCGAGGGCGACCGGAATCCTACGAGCAGTACTTC. It specifies CASSLRGRPESYEQYF.

This clone was seen a few times. The chain combines TRBV4-1 with TRBJ1-3, with no clear D. The germline gives CDR1 MGHRA, CDR2 YSYEKL. This CDR3 region has 15 residues. Deletions cut 2 bases from V and 3 bases from J, with 11 bases between. CDR3 bases: TGCGCCAGCAGCCAATCCCTAGCAGATGGAAACACCATATATTTT. Protein: CASSQSLADGNTIYF.

This clone was seen once. The V and J genes are TRBV28 and TRBJ2-7; a weak D match, TRBD2 (5 bases). Trimming cost V 4 bases and J 12 bases, with 13 bases left between them. CDR3 length: 11 amino acids. Germline-derived CDR1 and CDR2 are MDHEN and SYDVKM. The CDR3 sequence is CASSYTAGLYF. In DNA form, the CDR3 reads TGTGCCAGCAGTTACACCGCGGGTCTGTACTTC.

This clone appeared a few times. The chain joins TRBV2 to TRBJ2-7; TRBD2 is a possible D gene (6 bases). The CDR3 runs to 11 residues. V dropped 8 bases and J dropped 3 bases, with 8 bases sitting between them. Looked up from germline, CDR1 is SNHLY and CDR2 is FYNNEI. For the CDR3, the DNA is TGTGCCAGCGGGGGGTACTACGAGCAGTACTTC. Its translation is CASGGYYEQYF.

The V gene is TRBV5-4, the J gene TRBJ1-1; D is possibly TRBD1 (5 bases). V lost 4 bases and J lost 3, with 16 bases in between. This CDR3 has 15 residues. Germline V gene lookup returns CDR1 SGHNT and CDR2 YYREEE (reference sequence). The CDR3, as DNA: TGTGCCAGCAGCCCGGGGGGGGTTCTTGACACTGAAGCTTTCTTT. Its protein product is CASSPGGVLDTEAFF. Variable domain in full (rest from reference TRBV5-4 and TRBJ1-1): ETGVTQSPTHLIKTRGQQVTLRCSSQSGHNTVSWYQQALGQGPQFIFQYYREEENGRGNFPPRFSGLQFPNYSSELNVNALELDDSALYLCASSPGGVLDTEAFFGQGTRLTVV.

V is TRBV10-3 and J is TRBJ1-3, with 7 bases that match TRBD1. CDR1 ENHRY and CDR2 SYGVKD come from the germline V gene. V was pared by 1 base and J by 0 bases, with 3 bases of the junction left unmatched. This CDR3 spans 16 amino acids. The CDR3 loop reads CAISELGQSSGNTIYF. CDR3 nucleotides: TGTGCCATCAGTGAGTTGGGACAGAGCTCTGGAAACACCATATATTTT.

The V gene is TRBV25-1, the J gene TRBJ2-7; 7 bases agree with TRBD2. This CDR3 is built from 13 residues. Germline loops: CDR1 MGHDK, CDR2 SYGVNS. V dropped 8 bases and J dropped 6; count of bases not matched to a gene: 10. The CDR3 DNA sequence: TGTGCCAGCGCGGGAGATCCTCTGTTCGAGCAGTACTTC. Translation: CASAGDPLFEQYF.

This clone was picked up one time. J is TRBJ2-7 and V is TRBV4-2; 11 bases line up with TRBD2. Unmatched junction bases numbered 19, after V lost 1 base and J lost 2 bases. The length of the CDR3 is 21 residues. CDR1 is LGHNA and CDR2 is YNFKEQ in the germline V gene. The CDR3 region has the DNA TGTGCCAGCAGCCAAGTCCCCACTTGGCTAGCGGGGGGCCCTCTCCCCTACGAGCAGTACTTC. It codes for CASSQVPTWLAGGPLPYEQYF.

V and J are TRBV5-1 and TRBJ2-7; D uncertain. The V end lost 0 bases, the J end lost 2 bases, and 12 bases lay between the germline ends. In germline, CDR1 is SGHRS, CDR2 YFSETQ. The CDR3 is 15 amino acids. Written as DNA, the CDR3 is TGCGCCAGCAGCTTGGGTGGCAGCGAAGCCTACGAGCAGTACTTC. Translating it yields CASSLGGSEAYEQYF.